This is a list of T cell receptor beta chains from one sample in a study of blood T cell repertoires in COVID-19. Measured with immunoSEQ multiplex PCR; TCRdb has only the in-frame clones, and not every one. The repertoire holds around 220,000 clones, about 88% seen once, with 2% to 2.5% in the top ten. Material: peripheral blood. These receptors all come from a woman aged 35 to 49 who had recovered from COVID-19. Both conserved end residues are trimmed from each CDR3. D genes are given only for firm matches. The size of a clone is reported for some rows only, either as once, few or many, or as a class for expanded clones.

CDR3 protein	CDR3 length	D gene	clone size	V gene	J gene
ASSSPGQGYEQY	12	TRBD1	-	TRBV6-6	TRBJ2-7
ASSLEGDRLANEKLF	15	TRBD1	-	TRBV7-8	TRBJ1-4
ASSTKGVGYEQY	12	-	-	TRBV19	TRBJ2-7
ASGAGTDTQY	10	-	-	TRBV14	TRBJ2-3
ASSSGATGAGGAQY	14	TRBD1	-	TRBV7-6	TRBJ2-5
ASSMSLAHNEQF	12	-	-	TRBV19	TRBJ2-1
ASSRDRPNSGNTIY	14	TRBD1	-	TRBV7-2	TRBJ1-3
ASTYSSYNEQF	11	-	-	TRBV12-3/TRBV12-4	TRBJ2-1
ASSLPSGSSLHNEQF	15	-	-	TRBV10-1	TRBJ2-1
ASETGGPNSPLH	12	TRBD1	-	TRBV6-5	TRBJ1-6
ASSLFRGGEQY	11	-	-	TRBV28	TRBJ2-7
SGGGVGTQY	9	TRBD2	-	TRBV20-1	TRBJ2-5
ASSLSGSSYNEQF	13	TRBD2	-	TRBV9	TRBJ2-1
ASRFIGGVRYNEQF	14	-	-	TRBV12-2	TRBJ2-1
ASSLGRTGGYEQY	13	TRBD1	-	TRBV28	TRBJ2-7
ASREDSLVYGYT	12	-	-	TRBV2	TRBJ1-2
ASSQDLASATDTQY	14	-	few	TRBV4-3	TRBJ2-3
ASSSRGLAAYNEQF	14	TRBD2	-	TRBV7-9	TRBJ2-1
AWGGFGNTIY	10	-	-	TRBV30	TRBJ1-3
ATSRDHSRAGTDTQY	15	TRBD2	-	TRBV15	TRBJ2-3
ASSRGRGETQY	11	-	-	TRBV7-2	TRBJ2-5
ASSGPLGGYT	10	-	-	TRBV2	TRBJ1-2
ASSFDSGNTDTQY	13	TRBD2	few	TRBV6-5	TRBJ2-3
ASSYLPRTYEQY	12	-	-	TRBV6-5	TRBJ2-7
ASSPRGTDTQY	11	-	-	TRBV18	TRBJ2-3
ASSLGVLAGVAGELF	15	TRBD2	-	TRBV7-2	TRBJ2-2